The sequence of this TCR beta chain was determined in a study of Ad26.COV2.S vaccination and SARS-CoV-2 variants. The V gene end was trimmed by 11 bases and the J gene end by 8 bases; junction bases not matched to a gene: 8. There are 13 residues in the CDR3. CDR1 and CDR2 (germline): MNHEY, SVGAGI. Findings and limits, study-wide: Estimates derived from TCR breadth and depth analyses may have underestimated total T cell responses. Non-spike TCR breadth showed similarity between vaccine and placebo recipients. Reportedly, spike-specific CD8+ and CD4+ T cell responses achieved substantial breadth once vaccination had taken place. Recipients given vaccine exceeded placebo recipients in spike-specific TCR breadth.

Turning to this clone: As yet, its antigen is unknown.

Using immunoSEQ multiplex PCR, the repertoire was profiled, and TCRdb retains in-frame clones only, with some absent. Of approximately 150,000 clones listed, 80% to 90% are singletons. The V call is TRBV6-5, the J call TRBJ1-6; 8 bases are a match to TRBD1. Sequencing was performed on peripheral blood, taken after recovery from COVID-19. This TCR derives from a human donor who had recovered from COVID-19. The DNA of the CDR3 is TGTGCCGTGAAGCAGGGGGCCGATTCACCCCTCCACTTT. This sequence encodes CAVKQGADSPLHF.